The 15 T cell receptor beta chains given below trace back to one sample, sequenced in a study of vaccination and CD4 T cells after COVID-19. At the Johns Hopkins FTIC core, DNA taken from cultured CD4+ T cells was sequenced by way of the Oncomine TCR Beta short-read assay. TCRdb reprocessed the PCR reads via MiXCR and lists one record per CDR3 protein. Of approximately 5,500 distinct CDR3 sequences in the sample, around 69% were seen once. Their cognate antigens are unknown. The treatment denotes: approximately nine-day PBMC culture with coronavirus spike peptide pools or control peptides (ViraFEST assay). The sample was CD4+ T cells from blood, cultured in vitro. These TCRs come from a human donor who had recovered from COVID-19.

The chain carries TRBV6-5 and TRBJ1-2; D is undetermined. Trimming took 4 bases from V and 7 from J, leaving 16 bases between them. The CDR3 runs to 14 residues. CDR1 MNHEY and CDR2 SVGAGI come from the germline V gene. The CDR3 nucleotides are TGTGCCAGCAGTTCCCAAGGTCATTCAAGTGGCTACACCTTC. Its protein is CASSSQGHSSGYTF.

By share of the sample, this clonotype is large (0.1 to 1%). This chain uses TRBV7-8 with TRBJ1-1, with 8 bases aligning to TRBD1. With V trimmed by 3 bases and J by 1 base, 4 bases remained unmatched. CDR1 SGHVS and CDR2 FQNEAQ come from the germline V gene. The CDR3 consists of 15 residues. Here the CDR3 reads CASSFTDRGNTEAFF. The CDR3 DNA follows: TGTGCCAGCAGCTTTACCGACAGGGGGAACACTGAAGCTTTCTTT.

This clonotype was picked up one time. The rearrangement uses TRBV27 and TRBJ2-7, with 7 bases identical to TRBD2. The CDR3 sequence is 14 residues long. The J segment lost 3 bases and the V segment lost 2 bases, leaving 4 bases of the junction unmatched. Germline CDR1 MNHEY, CDR2 SMNVEV (reference sequence). CDR3 nucleotides: TGTGCCAGCAGTTTAACGGGAGGCTTCTACGAGCAGTACTTC. Protein sequence: CASSLTGGFYEQYF.

This clonotype is large. The chain is built from TRBV21-1 and TRBJ2-5; whether TRBD1, the table's D call, matches the DNA was not checked. TRBV21-1 is a pseudogene locus. This CDR3 spans 16 amino acids. CDR3 region: CASSPWDTDREETQYF. DNA for the CDR3: TGTGCCAGCAGTCCCTGGGACACCGACAGGGAAGAGACCCAGTACTTC.

This rearrangement joins TRBV10-3 to TRBJ1-2; 8 bases align to TRBD1. Germline CDR1 reads ENHRY; CDR2 reads SYGVKD. The junction had 13 bases not matched to a gene; V was cut back by 3 bases and J by 7 bases. The CDR3 runs 16 residues. The CDR3 protein is CAISDILGQGARGYTF. In DNA form, the CDR3 reads TGTGCCATCAGTGACATACTTGGGCAGGGGGCGCGTGGCTACACCTTC.

This clonotype has just a few counts. This chain links TRBV11-3 with TRBJ2-3; maybe TRBD2 (7 bases). CDR3 size: 16 residues. The V end was cut by 5 bases, the J end by 4 bases, with 19 bases between. Germline V gives CDR1 SGHNT, CDR2 YENEEA. The CDR3 nucleotides read TGTGCCAGCAGCCCAATGGGGGGGGCCGGAGCAGATACGCAGTATTTT. Translation gives CASSPMGGAGADTQYF.

The chain employs TRBV11-2 and TRBJ2-5, with D perhaps assigned TRBD1 or TRBD2 (5 bases each). Germline lookup yields CDR1 SGHAT and CDR2 FQNNGV. The germline V and J ends were trimmed by 5 bases and 5 bases, with 12 bases remaining between them. CDR3 length equals 13 residues. In DNA, the CDR3 is TGTGCCAGCAGCAAGGGACCCCCGGAGACCCAGTACTTC. Amino acids: CASSKGPPETQYF.

CDR3 loop: CASSIGILETQYF. The CDR3 region has the DNA TGTGCCAGCAGCATCGGAATTTTGGAGACCCAGTACTTC. The J gene is TRBJ2-7, the V gene TRBV7-9, with unresolved D. The end of the DNA is better explained by TRBJ2-5, so the J call may be wrong. The V gene's germline CDR1 is SEHNR and CDR2 FQNEAQ (reference sequence). The CDR3 is 13 amino acids.

The chain employs TRBV7-8 and TRBJ1-6; TRBD1 aligns across 10 bases. The CDR3 is 17 residues long. CDR1 and CDR2 (germline): SGHVS, FQNEAQ. V shed 4 bases and J 1 base; nucleotides not matched to a gene: 4. Written as DNA, the CDR3 is TGTGCCAGCAGCTACGGGACAGGGGTGTCCTATAATTCACCCCTCCACTTT. Translation: CASSYGTGVSYNSPLHF. Variable domain in full (rest from reference TRBV7-8 and TRBJ1-6): GAGVSQSPRYKVAKRGQDVALRCDPISGHVSLFWYQQALGQGPEFLTYFQNEAQLDKSGLPSDRFFAERPEGSVSTLKIQRTQQEDSAVYLCASSYGTGVSYNSPLHFGNGTRLTVT.

This chain links TRBV6-2 or TRBV6-3 with TRBJ2-3; D remains unclear. CDR3 length: 13 amino acids. Looked up from germline, CDR1 is MNHEY and CDR2 is SVGEGT. Deletions cut 2 bases from V and 2 bases from J, with 5 bases between. CDR3 nucleotides: TGTGCCAGCAGTTACAGAGTCACAGATACGCAGTATTTT. Its translation is CASSYRVTDTQYF.

This clonotype occurred once. This chain connects TRBV20-1 to TRBJ2-2; possibly TRBD1 for D (6 bases). In germline, CDR1 is DFQATT, CDR2 SNEGSKA (reference sequence). CDR3 length: 15 amino acids. The V gene lost 3 bases and the J gene lost 2 bases, with 13 bases spanning the gap. The CDR3 here is CSASRQETNTGELFF. In nucleotides, the CDR3 is TGCAGTGCTAGTCGACAGGAGACTAACACCGGGGAGCTGTTTTTT.

The chain couples TRBV20-1 to TRBJ2-2; 7 bases map to TRBD1. V shed 4 bases, J shed 6 bases, and the junction held 2 bases outside the gene matches. The CDR3 totals 12 residues. The germline CDR1 and CDR2 sequences are DFQATT and SNEGSKA (reference sequence). CDR3 DNA sequence: TGCAGTGCTATACAGGGGCCCGGGGAGCTGTTTTTT. Translating it yields CSAIQGPGELFF.

This chain connects TRBV28 to TRBJ2-2; D is possibly TRBD1 or TRBD2 (7 bases each). The CDR3 extends over 14 amino acids. Trimming stripped 6 bases from V and 3 bases from J, with 11 bases between. Germline V gene sequence: CDR1 MDHEN, CDR2 SYDVKM. The CDR3 nucleotides read TGTGCCAGCAGGTCAGGGGGGGACACCGGGGAGCTGTTTTTT. Translated: CASRSGGDTGELFF.

About this clonotype: Sequence at one end of the junction differs from germline and may be a read error. V is TRBV5-3 and J is TRBJ1-5; D uncertain. TRBV5-3 belongs to the ORF category, with a function that is uncertain. The CDR3 has 14 residues. Here the CDR3 reads CASSLGRSNQPQHF. DNA for the CDR3: TGTGCCAGCAGCTTGGGCAGGAGTAATCAGCCCCAGCATTTT.

This clonotype is labeled as medium-sized. The rearrangement links TRBV5-1 to TRBJ2-7; TRBD2 might be the D (6 bases). Trimming cost V 7 bases and J 5 bases, with 16 bases left between them. The CDR3 extends over 13 amino acids. Germline V gene lookup returns CDR1 SGHRS and CDR2 YFSETQ. The DNA for the CDR3 is TGCGCCAGCGCCGGGACTGCAACAAACGAGCAGTACTTC. Translated, it gives CASAGTATNEQYF.